Described below is a single TCR beta chain sequence and its context. Sequence at one end of the junction differs from germline and may be a read error. This sample was taken from a study of T cells and Merkel cell carcinoma outcomes. TCRdb's table, derived via immunoSEQ multiplex PCR, lists solely in-frame clones and lacks some. The table has some 1,900 clones, 77% seen once. The sequencing sample was made of tumor tissue from Merkel cell carcinoma. The receptor was derived from a human donor with Merkel cell carcinoma.

CDR3 DNA sequence: TGCGCCAGCGGAGGTAACTACGAGCAGTACTTT. This sequence encodes CASGGNYEQYF. This sequence joins TRBV10-2 and TRBJ2-7; tentative D call: TRBD2 (5 bases). Per the germline V gene, CDR1 is WSHSY and CDR2 is SAAADI. This CDR3 comprises 11 residues.